Each of the 21 T cell receptor beta chains below was sequenced from the same sample in a study of blood T cell repertoires in COVID-19. Sequenced by immunoSEQ multiplex PCR; TCRdb stores in-frame clones only, minus some. The sample consists of some 170,000 clones, approximately 80% of them appearing once. Specimen: PBMCs or T cells enriched from blood (not recorded which). The source of these receptors is a woman in her forties or fifties who had recovered from COVID-19.

A word on this clone: Other DNA sequences of this sample code for an identical CDR3. The V and J genes are TRBV18 and TRBJ1-5; 8 nucleotides line up with TRBD1. Germline assignment: CDR1 KGHSH and CDR2 LQKENI. CDR3 size: 15 residues. J lost 2 bases, V lost 9 bases, and 9 bases had no gene match. This chain's CDR3 is CASSPGQGGNQPQHF. CDR3 DNA: TGTGCCAGTTCCCCCGGACAGGGTGGCAATCAGCCCCAGCATTTT.

V is TRBV5-1 and J is TRBJ2-4; 11 bases are shared with TRBD2. The CDR3 is 15 amino acids. V trimming: 4 bases; J trimming: 8 bases; junction bases outside the gene matches: 8. Per germline, CDR1 SGHRS and CDR2 YFSETQ. CDR3 sequence: CASSGIAGGTDIQYF. Written as DNA, the CDR3 is TGCGCCAGCAGCGGTATAGCGGGAGGGACGGACATTCAGTACTTC. The whole variable domain, remainder taken from reference TRBV5-1 and TRBJ2-4, is KAGVTQTPRYLIKTRGQQVTLSCSPISGHRSVSWYQQTPGQGLQFLFEYFSETQRNKGNFPGRFSGRQFSNSRSEMNVSTLELGDSALYLCASSGIAGGTDIQYFGAGTRLSVL.

The rearrangement uses TRBV28 and TRBJ1-3; no reliable D call. The CDR3 contains 15 residues. V gave up 7 bases and J gave up 0 bases, with 13 bases separating them. CDR1 is MDHEN, CDR2 SYDVKM, per germline. CDR3 coding DNA: TGTGCCAGCAAAAATGGAGGGAGCTCTGGAAACACCATATATTTT. Translating gives CASKNGGSSGNTIYF.

The chain joins TRBV27 to TRBJ1-2; D is unclear. Germline CDR1 reads MNHEY; CDR2 reads SMNVEV (reference sequence). The CDR3 totals 14 residues. The V and J ends lost 5 bases and 4 bases respectively, with 14 bases between them. CDR3 sequence: CASSANREGYGYTF. The CDR3 bases are TGTGCCAGCAGTGCCAACCGGGAGGGCTATGGCTACACCTTC.

The V gene is TRBV5-1, the J gene TRBJ2-5, with TRBD2 as a possible D gene (6 bases). Germline V gene sequence: CDR1 SGHRS, CDR2 YFSETQ. The CDR3 totals 15 residues. V was shortened by 6 bases and J by 3 bases, with 18 bases between the two germline ends. CDR3 sequence: CASIPTGGLEETQYF. In DNA, the CDR3 is TGCGCCAGCATCCCTACTGGGGGGTTGGAAGAGACCCAGTACTTC.

V usage is TRBV30 and J usage is TRBJ2-2; 9 bases are a match to TRBD2. This CDR3 is built from 16 residues. With 4 bases clipped from V and 5 bases from J, the junction kept 11 bases outside the gene matches. Germline V lookup: CDR1 GTSNPN, CDR2 SVGIG (reference sequence). The CDR3 DNA sequence: TGTGCCTGGACCGCGGTTAGCGGGAGAGGTACCGGGGAGCTGTTTTTT. Its protein product is CAWTAVSGRGTGELFF.

The rearrangement links TRBV7-2 to TRBJ1-2, with TRBD1 identical over 9 bases. Germline CDR1 reads SGHTA; CDR2 reads FQGNSA. With V trimmed by 4 bases and J by 2 bases, 5 bases remained unmatched. This CDR3 is built from 15 residues. The CDR3 DNA reads as TGTGCCAGCAGCTCGGCCGGGACAGGGAACTATGGCTACACCTTC. It specifies CASSSAGTGNYGYTF.

The chain carries TRBV19 and TRBJ1-2, with TRBD1 identical over 7 bases. There are 15 residues in the CDR3. CDR1 is LNHDA and CDR2 is SQIVND in the germline V gene (reference sequence). Unmatched junction bases numbered 6, after V lost 1 base and J lost 4 bases. CDR3 region: CASSIVDRVGYGYTF. The CDR3 coding sequence is TGTGCCAGTAGTATAGTCGACAGGGTTGGCTATGGCTACACCTTC.

This CDR3 reads CAITLGGTDTQYF. The CDR3 nucleotides read TGTGCCATCACTTTGGGCGGGACAGATACGCAGTATTTT. The gene calls are TRBV10-3 and TRBJ2-3; D perhaps matches TRBD2 (5 bases). The V end lost 7 bases, the J end lost 3 bases, and 11 bases lay between the germline ends. The CDR3 is 13 residues long. CDR1 and CDR2 from the germline V gene are ENHRY and SYGVKD.

The chain's CDR3 is CASSKVGGSSYEQYF. The CDR3 DNA sequence: TGTGCCAGCAGCAAAGTAGGCGGTAGCTCCTACGAGCAGTACTTC. The chain employs TRBV21-1 and TRBJ2-7; the DNA was not used to check the table's D call, TRBD2. TRBV21-1 is reported as a pseudogene. CDR3 length: 15 residues.

This clone was found a few times. V and J are TRBV7-6 and TRBJ2-7; 7 nucleotides line up with TRBD1. The CDR3 contains 17 residues. V shed 2 bases and J 2 bases; nucleotides not matched to a gene: 12. Germline V CDR1 and CDR2: SGHVS, FNYEAQ. The DNA of the CDR3 is TGTGCCAGCAGCTTAAAGGGAGTCGGTACAGGGGCCTACGAGCAGTACTTC. Protein sequence: CASSLKGVGTGAYEQYF.

A single count supports this clone. This chain joins TRBV9 and TRBJ1-2; D gene unclear. Trimming took off 2 bases at V and 0 bases at J, with 2 bases between the two ends. Germline CDR1 and CDR2: SGDLS and YYNGEE. The CDR3 has 12 amino acids. CDR3 sequence reads: CASSVTNYGYTF. DNA for the CDR3: TGTGCCAGCAGCGTTACTAACTATGGCTACACCTTC.

The rearrangement joins TRBV11-1 to TRBJ1-1; D not resolved. The ends were cut back, 5 bases at V and 1 base at J, with 14 bases in the middle. Germline values: CDR1 SGHAT, CDR2 FQDESV (reference sequence). The CDR3 has 15 amino acids. CDR3 in DNA: TGTGCCAGCAGCCCTCGCAGAGGGCAGAACACTGAAGCTTTCTTT. Its translation: CASSPRRGQNTEAFF.

The CDR3 protein is CASSPRQGRTGYTF. The CDR3 DNA reads TGTGCCAGCTCACCTAGACAGGGGAGGACTGGCTACACCTTC. V and J are TRBV18 and TRBJ1-2; 8 nucleotides match TRBD1. From germline, CDR1 is KGHSH and CDR2 LQKENI. The V gene end was trimmed by 3 bases and the J gene end by 7 bases; junction bases not matched to a gene: 7. The CDR3 contains 14 residues.

This clone was found once. The rearrangement uses TRBV7-9 and TRBJ1-1, with D hard to call. The CDR3 consists of 13 residues. The germline CDR1 and CDR2 sequences are SEHNR and FQNEAQ (reference sequence). Trimming took 2 bases from V and 9 from J, leaving 13 bases between them. The CDR3 nucleotides are TGTGCCAGCAGCTTAAGGAGTAGAACAAAAGCTTTCTTT. This encodes CASSLRSRTKAFF.

The chain links TRBV28 to TRBJ1-5; D unclear. The CDR3 is 16 residues long. Trimming stripped 8 bases from V and 4 bases from J, with 21 bases between. Germline V gene sequence: CDR1 MDHEN, CDR2 SYDVKM. The CDR3 is CASAPGKLGPNQPQHF. CDR3 sequence (DNA): TGTGCCAGCGCACCGGGGAAGCTGGGCCCGAATCAGCCCCAGCATTTT. Full variable domain (outside the CDR3, taken from reference TRBV28 and TRBJ1-5): DVKVTQSSRYLVKRTGEKVFLECVQDMDHENMFWYRQDPGLGLRLIYFSYDVKMKEKGDIPEGYSVSREKKERFSLILESASTNQTSMYLCASAPGKLGPNQPQHFGDGTRLSIL.

The chain joins TRBV3-1 (or the pseudogene TRBV3-2) to TRBJ1-1; D is perhaps TRBD1 (6 bases). In germline, CDR1 is LGHDT, CDR2 YNNKEL (reference sequence). V gave up 5 bases and J gave up 0 bases, with 13 bases separating them. This CDR3 is 15 amino acids long. The CDR3 DNA is TGTGCCAGCAGCGCCGACAGGCGTGTGAACACTGAAGCTTTCTTT. Residues: CASSADRRVNTEAFF.

This chain joins TRBV5-4 and TRBJ2-2; 10 bases align to TRBD1. V shed 0 bases, J shed 1 base, and the junction held 3 bases outside the gene matches. In germline, CDR1 is SGHNT, CDR2 YYREEE (reference sequence). The CDR3 length is 17 residues. CDR3 in amino acids: CASSLGQGAWNTGELFF. In nucleotides, the CDR3 is TGTGCCAGCAGCTTGGGACAGGGGGCGTGGAACACCGGGGAGCTGTTTTTT.

In its sample, this clone was seen a few times. The CDR3 here is CASSMALANEQFF. The CDR3 coding sequence is TGTGCCAGCAGCATGGCACTAGCCAATGAGCAGTTCTTC. The chain links TRBV9 to TRBJ2-1; possible D gene TRBD2, 6 bases. From germline, CDR1 is SGDLS and CDR2 YYNGEE. This CDR3 region has 13 residues. Trimming shortened V by 4 bases and J by 6 bases, and 11 bases separated the two germline ends.

The gene calls are TRBV27 and TRBJ1-2; no definite D call. CDR3 length equals 12 residues. Germline assignment: CDR1 MNHEY and CDR2 SMNVEV (reference sequence). Deletions cut 1 base from V and 6 bases from J, with 6 bases between. The CDR3 sequence: CASSLYGDGYTF. The CDR3 nucleotides read TGTGCCAGCAGTTTATACGGGGATGGCTACACCTTC.

This chain uses TRBV30 with TRBJ2-1; D possibly corresponds to TRBD1 (5 bases). The V gene lost 1 base and the J gene lost 9 bases, with 13 bases spanning the gap. CDR3 length equals 13 residues. Per germline, CDR1 GTSNPN and CDR2 SVGIG (reference sequence). The CDR3 region is CAWSAQGAGEQFF. The CDR3 region has the DNA TGTGCCTGGAGTGCTCAAGGGGCAGGTGAGCAGTTCTTC.